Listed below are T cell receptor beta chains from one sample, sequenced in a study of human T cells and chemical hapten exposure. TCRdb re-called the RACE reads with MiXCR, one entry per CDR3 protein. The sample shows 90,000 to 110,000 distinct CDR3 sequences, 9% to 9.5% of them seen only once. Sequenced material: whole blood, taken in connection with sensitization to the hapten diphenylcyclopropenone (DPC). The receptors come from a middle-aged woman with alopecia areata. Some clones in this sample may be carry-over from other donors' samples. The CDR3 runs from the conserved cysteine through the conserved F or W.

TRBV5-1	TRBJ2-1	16	CASSLLASGVYNEQFF
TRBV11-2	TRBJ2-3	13	CASSFTGVDTQYF
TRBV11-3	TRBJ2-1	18	CASSLDQGGTSGYNEQFF
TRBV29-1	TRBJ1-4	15	CSVEDWTETNEKLFF
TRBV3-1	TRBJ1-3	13	CASSLDSGNTIYF
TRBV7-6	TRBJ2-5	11	CASSLEQTQYF
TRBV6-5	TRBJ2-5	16	CASSYLGQVAGETQYF
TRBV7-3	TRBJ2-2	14	CASGVYDNTGELFF
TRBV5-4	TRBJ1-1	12	CASSSVGGEAFF
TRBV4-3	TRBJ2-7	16	CASSRTDRTEPYEQYF
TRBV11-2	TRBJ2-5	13	CASSLGDQETQYF
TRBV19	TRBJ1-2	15	CASSSHRTANYGYTF
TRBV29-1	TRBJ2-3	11	CSVAPTDTQYF
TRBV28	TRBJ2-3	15	CASRTGTASTDTQYF
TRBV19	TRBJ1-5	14	CASSIRDSNQPQHF
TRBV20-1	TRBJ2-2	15	CSARDQGRSAGELFF
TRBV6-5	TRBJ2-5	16	CASSKRTGQAEETQYF
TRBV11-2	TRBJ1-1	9	CASKPDGTF
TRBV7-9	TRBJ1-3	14	CASPVGLTGNTIYF
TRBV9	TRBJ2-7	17	CASSIGVTSGGPREQYF
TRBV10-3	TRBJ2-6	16	CAISESTSQGGNVLTF
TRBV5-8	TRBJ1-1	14	CASSLAALNTEAFF
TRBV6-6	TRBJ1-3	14	CASSHPGGGNTIYF
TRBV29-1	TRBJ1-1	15	CSVEISTAGLGGAFF
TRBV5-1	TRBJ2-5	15	CASSLIGLGSETQYF